One sample yielded the 5 T cell receptor beta chains listed below, sequenced in a study of T cells in Graves' hyperthyroidism and ophthalmopathy. The CDR3 regions of TCR beta were amplified from RNA transcripts. Initially, a first-round RT-PCR of the TCR CDR3 employed the HTBI primer set. Each CDR3 protein gets one entry after TCRdb re-called the multiplex PCR reads with MiXCR. The sample records fewer than 550,000 distinct CDR3 sequences, approximately 14% being singletons. The material sequenced was blood. The receptor source for this set is a woman aged 18-30 years with Graves' hyperthyroidism.

This clonotype was seen at least ten times. V usage is TRBV3-1 and J usage is TRBJ1-5; D ambiguous. The CDR3 has 13 amino acids. Germline CDR1 LGHDT, CDR2 YNNKEL (reference sequence). Deletions cut 5 bases from V and 0 bases from J, with 5 bases between. The CDR3: CASSAGSNQPQHF. In nucleotides, the CDR3 is TGTGCCAGCAGCGCCGGTAGCAATCAGCCCCAGCATTTT.

This clonotype was observed at least ten times. The rearrangement links TRBV5-1 to TRBJ2-3, with 11 bases aligning to TRBD2. Germline trimming cut 0 bases from V and 0 bases from J; bases unmatched to any gene: 12. Per the germline V gene, CDR1 is SGHRS and CDR2 is YFSETQ. This CDR3 is built from 20 residues. The CDR3 DNA follows: TGCGCCAGCAGCTTGGAGCCTAGCGGGGGGTTTACCGCTAGCACAGATACGCAGTATTTT. As protein: CASSLEPSGGFTASTDTQYF.

This clonotype has a count of ten or more. The rearrangement uses TRBV7-3 and TRBJ2-1; TRBD1 matches at 10 bases. The CDR3 extends over 15 amino acids. V trimming: 5 bases; J trimming: 7 bases; junction bases outside the gene matches: 8. Germline assignment: CDR1 SGHTA and CDR2 FQGTGA. The CDR3 loop reads CASSASRDRGNEQFF. In DNA form, the CDR3 reads TGTGCCAGCAGCGCGTCCCGGGACAGGGGAAATGAGCAGTTCTTC. Based on the CDR3 plus reference TRBV7-3 and TRBJ2-1, the full variable domain is GAGVSQTPSNKVTEKGKYVELRCDPISGHTALYWYRQSLGQGPEFLIYFQGTGAADDSGLPNDRFFAVRPEGSVSTLKIQRTERGDSAVYLCASSASRDRGNEQFFGPGTRLTVL.

The gene calls are TRBV14 and TRBJ2-7, with 7 positions matching TRBD2. CDR3 length equals 17 residues. The germline V gene has CDR1 SGHDN and CDR2 FVKESK. V lost 1 base to trimming and J lost 2 bases; unmatched junction nucleotides: 11. The CDR3 coding sequence is TGTGCCAGCAGCCAAGGTCGACGACTAGCTGCACCCTACGAGCAGTACTTC. Its translation is CASSQGRRLAAPYEQYF. Based on the CDR3 plus reference TRBV14 and TRBJ2-7, the full variable domain is EAGVTQFPSHSVIEKGQTVTLRCDPISGHDNLYWYRRVMGKEIKFLLHFVKESKQDESGMPNNRFLAERTGGTYSTLKVQPAELEDSGVYFCASSQGRRLAAPYEQYFGPGTRLTVT.

The chain has TRBV20-1 and TRBJ2-1; D is possibly TRBD1 or TRBD2 (5 bases each). Trimming cost V 3 bases and J 2 bases, with 11 bases left between them. The CDR3 spans 14 residues. The germline gives CDR1 DFQATT, CDR2 SNEGSKA (reference sequence). CDR3 residues: CSARRGTTYNEQFF. In DNA, the CDR3 is TGCAGTGCTAGGAGGGGTACCACCTACAATGAGCAGTTCTTC.